This TCR beta chain was observed in a study of CD4 T cells in relation to SARS-CoV-2 and coronaviruses. Study summary: ViraFEST: approximately 10-day antigen culture of PBMCs, then TCR beta CDR3 sequencing.

The assay was immunoSEQ multiplex PCR, and TCRdb's table has in-frame clones only and misses some. The sample has roughly 25,000 clones, around four fifths seen once. The CDR3 length is 12 residues. Per the germline V gene, CDR1 is SNHLY and CDR2 is FYNNEI. V lost 6 bases, J lost 7 bases, and 12 bases lay in between. Concerning this clone itself: Its antigen is not known.

Study-wide results and limits: Crossreactivity was assessed only for spike protein, not other viral proteins.

The unexposed donors gave CD4+ T cells in about 2010-2019, prior to COVID-19. After ten to eleven days of culture, CD4+ T cells were isolated. Cultures held a few million PBMCs per well with approximately 10 IU/ml IL-2. The sample taken for sequencing was CD4+ T cells from PBMCs, cultured in vitro. The chain joins TRBV2 to TRBJ1-2; possibly TRBD1 for D (5 bases). The TCR was taken from a human donor in good health. CDR3 coding DNA: TGTGCCAGCAGGGCGGGGGTTCCTGGCTACACCTTC. Its protein product is CASRAGVPGYTF.